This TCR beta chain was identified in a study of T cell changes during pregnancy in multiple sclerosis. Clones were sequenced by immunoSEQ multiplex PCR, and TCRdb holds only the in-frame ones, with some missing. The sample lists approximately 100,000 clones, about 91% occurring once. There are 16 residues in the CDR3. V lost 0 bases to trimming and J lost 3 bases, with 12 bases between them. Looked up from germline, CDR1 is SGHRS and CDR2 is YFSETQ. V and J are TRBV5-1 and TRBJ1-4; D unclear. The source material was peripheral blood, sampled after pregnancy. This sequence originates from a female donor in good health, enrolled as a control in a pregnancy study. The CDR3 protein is CASSLGAFQANEKLFF. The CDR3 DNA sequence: TGCGCCAGCAGCTTGGGGGCTTTCCAGGCTAATGAAAAACTGTTTTTT.